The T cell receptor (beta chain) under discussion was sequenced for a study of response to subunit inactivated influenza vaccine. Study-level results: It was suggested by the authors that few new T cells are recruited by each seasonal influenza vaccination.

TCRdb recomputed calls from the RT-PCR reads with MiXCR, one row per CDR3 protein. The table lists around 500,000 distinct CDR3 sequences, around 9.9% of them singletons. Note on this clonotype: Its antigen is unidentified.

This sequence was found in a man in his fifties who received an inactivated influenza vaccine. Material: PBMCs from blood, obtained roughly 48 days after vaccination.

CDR3 sequence reads: CASSLVSEISYGYTF. CDR3 in DNA: TGTGCCAGCAGCTTGGTGTCTGAGATATCTTATGGCTACACCTTC. The chain joins TRBV5-6 to TRBJ1-2; no clear D. CDR1 and CDR2 (germline): SGHDT, YYEEEE. The CDR3 is made up of 15 amino acids. The V end was cut by 0 bases, the J end by 5 bases, with 14 bases between.